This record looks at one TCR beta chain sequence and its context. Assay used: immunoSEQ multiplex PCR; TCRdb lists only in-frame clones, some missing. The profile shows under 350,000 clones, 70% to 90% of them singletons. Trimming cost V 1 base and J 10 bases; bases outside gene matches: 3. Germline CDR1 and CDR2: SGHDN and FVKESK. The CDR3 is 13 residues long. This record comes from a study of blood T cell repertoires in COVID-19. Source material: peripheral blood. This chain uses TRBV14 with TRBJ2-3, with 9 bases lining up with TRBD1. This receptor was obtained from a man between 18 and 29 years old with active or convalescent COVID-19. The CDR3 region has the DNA TGTGCCAGCAGCCAAGGGACAGGGGTGGCGCAGTATTTT. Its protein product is CASSQGTGVAQYF.